Only one count was recorded for the clone carrying this T cell receptor (beta chain). Its antigen is unidentified. This specimen belongs to a study of persistence of HIV-infected CD4 T cells. The overall study: Donors were ART-treated; their CMV- and Gag-responding CD4+ T cells were isolated.

The libraries were made with immunoSEQ version 4 in survey mode. This table comes from immunoSEQ multiplex PCR, and its TCRdb copy is limited to in-frame clones, with some not included. Among about 33,000 clones listed, roughly 82% were seen once. The V gene end was trimmed by 6 bases and the J gene end by 4 bases; junction bases not matched to a gene: 8. Germline lookup yields CDR1 MDHEN and CDR2 SYDVKM. The CDR3 runs to 15 residues. Study-wide results and caveats: TCR analyses could not target the rare provirus-carrying CMV-responding cells.

Cells were stimulated with CMV-infected fibroblast lysates at 10 ug/mL. CD40L-negative CD69-negative CD45RO-high memory CD4+ T cells were sorted as populations depleted of antigen-responding cells. Donors had undetectable plasma HIV-1 RNA, under 50 copies/mL, for 4+ years. Anti-CD28/CD49d costimulation, CD40-blocking antibody and enfuvirtide were given to CD8-depleted PBMCs for 18 hours. The sequence derives from an adult man with HIV who was CMV-seropositive. Sequencing used CD4+ T cells sorted from PBMCs after approximately 19-hour stimulation, obtained from a patient who received antiretroviral therapy. The V call is TRBV28, the J call TRBJ2-7, with 11 bases fitting TRBD2. CDR3 DNA sequence: TGTGCCAGCAGACCCGCTAGCGGGGGGAAGTACGAGCAGTACTTC. This gives the protein CASRPASGGKYEQYF.